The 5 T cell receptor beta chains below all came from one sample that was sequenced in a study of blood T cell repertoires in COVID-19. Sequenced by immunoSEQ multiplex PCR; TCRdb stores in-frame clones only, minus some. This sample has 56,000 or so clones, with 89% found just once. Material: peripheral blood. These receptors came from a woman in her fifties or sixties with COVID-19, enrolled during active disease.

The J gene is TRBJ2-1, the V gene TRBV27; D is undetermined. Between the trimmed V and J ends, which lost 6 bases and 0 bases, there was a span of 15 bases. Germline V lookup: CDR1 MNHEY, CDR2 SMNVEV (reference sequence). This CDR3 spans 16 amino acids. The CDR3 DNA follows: TGTGCCAGCAGCCGAGAAGACCCTAGCTCCTACAATGAGCAGTTCTTC. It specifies CASSREDPSSYNEQFF.

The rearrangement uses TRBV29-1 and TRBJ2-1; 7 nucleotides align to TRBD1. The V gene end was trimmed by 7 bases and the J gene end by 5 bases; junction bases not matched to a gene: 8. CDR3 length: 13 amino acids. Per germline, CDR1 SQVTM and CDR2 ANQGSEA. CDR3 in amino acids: CSAPRTGNNEQFF. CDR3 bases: TGCAGCGCACCCCGGACAGGAAACAATGAGCAGTTCTTC.

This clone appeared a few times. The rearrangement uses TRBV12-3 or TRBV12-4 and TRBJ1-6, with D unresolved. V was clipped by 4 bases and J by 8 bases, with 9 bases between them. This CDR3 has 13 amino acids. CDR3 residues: CASSSQEYSPLHF. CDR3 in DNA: TGTGCCAGCAGTTCCCAGGAATATTCACCCCTCCACTTT.

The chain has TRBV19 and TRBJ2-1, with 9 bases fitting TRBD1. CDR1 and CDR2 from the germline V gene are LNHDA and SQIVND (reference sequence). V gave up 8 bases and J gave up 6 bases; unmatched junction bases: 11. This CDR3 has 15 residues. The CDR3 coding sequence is TGTGCCAGTTCGCGTGGGGACAGGGAAACCAATGAGCAGTTCTTC. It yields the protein CASSRGDRETNEQFF.

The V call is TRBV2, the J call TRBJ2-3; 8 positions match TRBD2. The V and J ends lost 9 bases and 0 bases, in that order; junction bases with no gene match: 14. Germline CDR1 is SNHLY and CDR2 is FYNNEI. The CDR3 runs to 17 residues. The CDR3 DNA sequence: TGTGCCAGGAGACTAACAACTAGCGGTACTAGCACAGATACGCAGTATTTT. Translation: CARRLTTSGTSTDTQYF.